This T cell receptor (beta chain) is from a study of T cell responses to AZD1222 COVID-19 vaccine. Worth noting for this clone: Antigen: not known.

V dropped 6 bases and J dropped 0 bases, with 11 bases sitting between them. The CDR3 sequence is 14 residues long. CDR1 ENHRY and CDR2 SYGVKD come from the germline V gene. Study conclusions and caveats: Donors were chiefly white British, with a greater number of females, and clonal diversity was perhaps underestimated. Within unmutated variant regions lay the reported targets of nearly half of spike-specific TCRs.

The data were produced by immunoSEQ multiplex PCR, yet TCRdb's version contains in-frame clones alone and is incomplete. The table shows approximately 150,000 clones, with 70% to 90% occurring only once. The chain joins TRBV10-3 to TRBJ1-1, with D possibly TRBD1 on 6 matching bases. This clonotype was sampled from an adult in good health. The source was peripheral blood, collected on day 0 of AZD1222 vaccination. The CDR3 DNA reads TGTGCCATCAGGGACAGACACATGAACACTGAAGCTTTCTTT. It codes for CAIRDRHMNTEAFF.